One sample yielded the 19 T cell receptor beta chains listed below, sequenced in a study of blood T cell repertoires in COVID-19. Repertoires were generated with immunoSEQ multiplex PCR, while TCRdb's copy carries only in-frame clones and drops some. The table shows over 120,000 clones, with about 79% occurring only once. Sequencing used peripheral blood. The receptors come from a woman aged 80 or older with acute or convalescent COVID-19.

The CDR3: CASTSSQGETQYF. The DNA of the CDR3 is TGTGCCAGCACCTCTTCCCAGGGCGAGACCCAGTACTTC. The chain employs TRBV12-3 or TRBV12-4 and TRBJ2-5, with D perhaps matching TRBD1 (5 bases). Trimming cost V 7 bases and J 5 bases, with 14 bases left between them. This CDR3 comprises 13 residues.

The V and J genes are TRBV29-1 and TRBJ2-7, with a weak D call TRBD2 (5 bases). The CDR3 is 14 residues long. The V gene's germline CDR1 is SQVTM and CDR2 ANQGSEA. V was cut by 7 bases and J by 4 bases, with 20 bases left in between. The CDR3 protein is CSATRRANGYEQYF. CDR3 DNA sequence: TGCAGCGCAACTAGAAGGGCAAACGGGTACGAGCAGTACTTC.

This chain uses TRBV19 with TRBJ1-1; D is uncertain. Between the trimmed V and J ends, which lost 5 bases and 0 bases, there was a span of 7 bases. The germline gives CDR1 LNHDA, CDR2 SQIVND (reference sequence). The CDR3 length is 13 residues. The CDR3 protein is CASSGRMNTEAFF. The CDR3 DNA is TGTGCCAGTAGTGGCCGAATGAACACTGAAGCTTTCTTT.

The chain combines TRBV18 with TRBJ1-1; D ambiguous. V shed 8 bases and J shed 0 bases, with 7 bases lying between them. CDR3 size: 12 residues. Germline assignment: CDR1 KGHSH and CDR2 LQKENI. CDR3 in amino acids: CASANLNTEAFF. DNA of the CDR3: TGTGCCAGCGCCAACTTGAACACTGAAGCTTTCTTT.

The rearrangement links TRBV27 to TRBJ1-1; D not resolved. Germline V CDR1 and CDR2: MNHEY, SMNVEV (reference sequence). The CDR3 length is 13 residues. V was trimmed by 3 bases and J by 11 bases, leaving 16 bases between them. CDR3 nucleotide sequence: TGTGCCAGCAGTTTGGGTCCCGGCGGGCACGCTTTCTTT. Encoded protein: CASSLGPGGHAFF.

The chain carries TRBV2 and TRBJ1-1, with TRBD1 as a possible D gene (6 bases). The V end was cut by 2 bases, the J end by 4 bases, with 17 bases between. This CDR3 spans 16 amino acids. The germline gives CDR1 SNHLY, CDR2 FYNNEI. CDR3 protein: CASSERGGASGTEAFF. The CDR3 coding sequence is TGTGCCAGCAGTGAAAGGGGGGGGGCTTCTGGCACTGAAGCTTTCTTT.

This chain uses TRBV7-2 with TRBJ2-2, with D perhaps matching TRBD1 (6 bases). Germline V gene data show CDR1 as SGHTA and CDR2 as FQGNSA. The germline V and J ends were trimmed by 4 bases and 4 bases, with 10 bases remaining between them. CDR3 length: 14 amino acids. CDR3: CASSSDRFTGELFF. The CDR3, as DNA: TGTGCCAGCAGCTCCGACAGGTTCACCGGGGAGCTGTTTTTT. Drawing the rest from reference TRBV7-2 and TRBJ2-2, the complete variable domain is GAGVSQSPSNKVTEKGKDVELRCDPISGHTALYWYRQSLGQGLEFLIYFQGNSAPDKSGLPSDRFSAERTGGSVSTLTIQRTQQEDSAVYLCASSSDRFTGELFFGEGSRLTVL.

The chain recombines TRBV5-1 with TRBJ1-3; D gene unclear. CDR1 SGHRS and CDR2 YFSETQ come from the germline V gene. The ends were cut back, 1 base at V and 0 bases at J, with 14 bases in the middle. The CDR3 has 17 residues. The CDR3 DNA reads as TGCGCCAGCAGCTTGTTGGCGGGAAGGAGCTCTGGAAACACCATATATTTT. Encoded protein: CASSLLAGRSSGNTIYF.

The J gene is TRBJ1-3, the V gene TRBV19, with TRBD1 as a possible D gene (5 bases). This CDR3 spans 15 amino acids. V gave up 5 bases and J gave up 0 bases, with 11 bases separating them. Germline V gene sequence: CDR1 LNHDA, CDR2 SQIVND (reference sequence). Written as DNA, the CDR3 is TGTGCCAGTAGTGCGACAGCTAACTCTGGAAACACCATATATTTT. It translates to CASSATANSGNTIYF.

The chain carries TRBV18 and TRBJ1-1; a possible D gene is TRBD1 (5 bases). This CDR3 comprises 15 residues. The V gene's germline CDR1 is KGHSH and CDR2 LQKENI. The V end was cut by 5 bases, the J end by 0 bases, with 13 bases between. The CDR3 nucleotides read TGTGCCAGCTCAGACTCAGGGTTGGTGAACACTGAAGCTTTCTTT. It translates to CASSDSGLVNTEAFF.

The sample holds a few counts of this clone. The chain combines TRBV7-6 with TRBJ1-5, with no clear D. Germline V gives CDR1 SGHVS, CDR2 FNYEAQ. This CDR3 contains 15 residues. Trimming left V 1 base short and J 0 bases short, with 7 bases between. Here the CDR3 reads CASSLGGSSNQPQHF. CDR3 DNA sequence: TGTGCCAGCAGCTTAGGAGGCAGTAGCAATCAGCCCCAGCATTTT.

Turning to this clone: Other DNA sequences of this sample code for an identical CDR3. The J gene is TRBJ2-2, the V gene TRBV5-6; perhaps TRBD2 as D (5 bases). Germline assignment: CDR1 SGHDT and CDR2 YYEEEE. The CDR3 length is 14 residues. V dropped 2 bases and J dropped 4 bases, with 9 bases sitting between them. The CDR3 here is CASSLGGGTGELFF. In DNA, the CDR3 is TGTGCCAGCAGCTTAGGAGGCGGCACCGGGGAGCTGTTTTTT.

V and J are TRBV3-1 (or the pseudogene TRBV3-2) and TRBJ1-1; D is unclear. The V gene's germline CDR1 is LGHDT and CDR2 YNNKEL (reference sequence). With 1 base removed from V and 2 bases from J, the gap between germline ends came to 8 bases. This CDR3 comprises 14 residues. The CDR3 region is CASSQAPGNTEAFF. The DNA of the CDR3 is TGTGCCAGCAGCCAAGCTCCGGGAAACACTGAAGCTTTCTTT.

This clone was detected once. The chain recombines TRBV2 with TRBJ2-7; 8 bases agree with TRBD1. This CDR3 region has 12 residues. V was pared by 6 bases and J by 6 bases, with 4 bases of the junction left unmatched. CDR1 SNHLY and CDR2 FYNNEI come from the germline V gene. The chain's CDR3 is CASSIDRGEQYF. In DNA, the CDR3 is TGTGCCAGCAGCATTGACAGGGGCGAGCAGTACTTC.

The chain joins TRBV4-1 to TRBJ2-1; 7 bases are shared with TRBD2. Germline values: CDR1 MGHRA, CDR2 YSYEKL. The CDR3 is 15 residues long. With 1 base clipped from V and 5 bases from J, the junction kept 5 bases outside the gene matches. The CDR3 sequence is CASSQGASGDNEQFF. The CDR3 DNA follows: TGCGCCAGCAGCCAAGGGGCTAGCGGAGACAATGAGCAGTTCTTC.

This chain connects TRBV30 to TRBJ1-1; 7 positions match TRBD1. With V trimmed by 1 base and J by 3 bases, 2 bases remained unmatched. The CDR3 consists of 13 residues. CDR1 and CDR2 from the germline V gene are GTSNPN and SVGIG (reference sequence). CDR3 bases: TGTGCCTGGAGTGAGGGGGCTGACACTGAAGCTTTCTTT. Translating it yields CAWSEGADTEAFF.

This rearrangement joins TRBV6-6 to TRBJ1-4; D ambiguous. This CDR3 has 14 residues. With 5 bases removed from V and 8 bases from J, the gap between germline ends came to 15 bases. Germline CDR1 is MNHNY and CDR2 is SVGAGI (reference sequence). CDR3 region: CASSTRSGGEKLFF. CDR3 DNA: TGTGCCAGCAGTACCAGGTCGGGAGGCGAAAAACTGTTTTTT.

This chain joins TRBV5-1 and TRBJ2-1; D uncertain. Germline lookup yields CDR1 SGHRS and CDR2 YFSETQ. V lost 0 bases to trimming and J lost 9 bases, with 13 bases between them. The CDR3 loop spans 14 amino acids. This CDR3 is CASSLVLVRGEQFF. The CDR3 coding sequence is TGCGCCAGCAGCTTGGTGTTGGTCCGCGGTGAGCAGTTCTTC.

This rearrangement joins TRBV4-1 to TRBJ1-2, with 10 bases that match TRBD1. Trimming removed 1 base from V and 8 bases from J; junction bases left unmatched: 10. Germline loops: CDR1 MGHRA, CDR2 YSYEKL. The CDR3 extends over 16 amino acids. CDR3 in DNA: TGCGCCAGCAGCCAAGCAGGGACAGGGGAACAGAAAGGCTACACCTTC. Translating gives CASSQAGTGEQKGYTF.